This TCR beta chain was captured by sequencing in a study of blood T cell repertoires in COVID-19. Study background: The samples span acute and convalescent COVID-19 from the United States, Italy and Spain. The analysed material was cDNA or gDNA that came from T cells, B-cell-depleted T cells, or PBMCs.

Sequenced by immunoSEQ multiplex PCR; TCRdb stores in-frame clones only, minus some. Of 200,000 to 250,000 clones in the sample, about 88% are singletons; the top ten hold 10%. CDR1 and CDR2 from the germline V gene are SGDLS and YYNGEE. V trimming: 2 bases; J trimming: 9 bases; junction bases outside the gene matches: 7. CDR3 length equals 14 residues. The chain joins TRBV9 to TRBJ2-1; 8 positions agree with TRBD2. This TCR was recovered from a woman aged 45-60 years with COVID-19, enrolled during active disease. Sequencing was performed on peripheral blood. Here the CDR3 DNA reads TGTGCCAGCAGCGTTCGGCCCGCGGGGGGTGAGCAGTTCTTC. This translates into CASSVRPAGGEQFF.